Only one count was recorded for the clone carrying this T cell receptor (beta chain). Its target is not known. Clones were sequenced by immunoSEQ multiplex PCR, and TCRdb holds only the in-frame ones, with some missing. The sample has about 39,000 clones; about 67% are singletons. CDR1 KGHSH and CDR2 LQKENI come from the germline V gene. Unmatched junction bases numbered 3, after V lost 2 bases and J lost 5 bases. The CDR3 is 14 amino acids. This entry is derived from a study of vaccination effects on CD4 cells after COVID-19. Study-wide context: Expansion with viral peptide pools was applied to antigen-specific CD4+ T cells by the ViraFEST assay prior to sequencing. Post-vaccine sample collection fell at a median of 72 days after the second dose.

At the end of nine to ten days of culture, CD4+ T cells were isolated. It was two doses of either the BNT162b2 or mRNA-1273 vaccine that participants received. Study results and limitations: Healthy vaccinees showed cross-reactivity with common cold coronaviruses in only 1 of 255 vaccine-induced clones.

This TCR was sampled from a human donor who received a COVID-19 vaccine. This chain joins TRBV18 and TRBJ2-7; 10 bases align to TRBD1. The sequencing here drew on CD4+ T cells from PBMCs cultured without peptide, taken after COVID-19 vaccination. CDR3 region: CASSPRDRGDEQYF. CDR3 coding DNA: TGTGCCAGCTCACCAAGGGACAGGGGAGACGAGCAGTACTTC.